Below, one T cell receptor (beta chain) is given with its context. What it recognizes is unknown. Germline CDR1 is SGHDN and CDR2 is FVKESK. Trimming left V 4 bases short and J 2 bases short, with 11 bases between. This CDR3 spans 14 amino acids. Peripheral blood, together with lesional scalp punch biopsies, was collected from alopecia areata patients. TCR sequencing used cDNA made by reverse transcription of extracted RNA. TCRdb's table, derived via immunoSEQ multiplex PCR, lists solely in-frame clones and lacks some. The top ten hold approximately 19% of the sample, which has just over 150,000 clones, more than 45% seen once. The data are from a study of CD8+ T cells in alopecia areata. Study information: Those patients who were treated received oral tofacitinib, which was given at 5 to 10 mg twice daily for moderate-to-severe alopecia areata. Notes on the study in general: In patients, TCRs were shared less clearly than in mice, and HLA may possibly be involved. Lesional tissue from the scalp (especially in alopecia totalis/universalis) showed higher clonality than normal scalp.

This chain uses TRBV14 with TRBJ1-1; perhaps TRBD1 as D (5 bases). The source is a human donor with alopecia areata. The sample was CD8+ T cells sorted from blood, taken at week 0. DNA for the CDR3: TGTGCCAGCAGCCCGTGGGACTCCAACACTGAAGCTTTCTTT. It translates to CASSPWDSNTEAFF.